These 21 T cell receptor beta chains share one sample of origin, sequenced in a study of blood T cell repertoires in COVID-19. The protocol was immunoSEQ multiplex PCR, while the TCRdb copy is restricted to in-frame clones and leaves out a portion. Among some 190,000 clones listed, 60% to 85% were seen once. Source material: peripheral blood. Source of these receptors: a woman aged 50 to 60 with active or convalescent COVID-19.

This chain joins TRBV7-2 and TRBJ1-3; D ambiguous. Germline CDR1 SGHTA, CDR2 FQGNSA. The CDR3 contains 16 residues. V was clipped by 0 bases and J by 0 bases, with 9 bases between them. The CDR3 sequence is CASSLAEVISGNTIYF. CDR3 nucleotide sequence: TGTGCCAGCAGCTTAGCGGAGGTTATCTCTGGAAACACCATATATTTT.

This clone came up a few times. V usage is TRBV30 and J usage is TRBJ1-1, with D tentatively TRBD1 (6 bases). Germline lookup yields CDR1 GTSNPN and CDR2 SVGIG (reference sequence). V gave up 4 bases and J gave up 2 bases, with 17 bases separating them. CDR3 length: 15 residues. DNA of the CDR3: TGTGCCTGGAAAGCAGGGGTCAACGAAAACACTGAAGCTTTCTTT. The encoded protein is CAWKAGVNENTEAFF. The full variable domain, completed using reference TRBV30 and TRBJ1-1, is SQTIHQWPATLVQPVGSPLSLECTVEGTSNPNLYWYRQAAGRGLQLLFYSVGIGQISSEVPQNLSASRPQDRQFILSSKKLLLSDSGFYLCAWKAGVNENTEAFFGQGTRLTVV.

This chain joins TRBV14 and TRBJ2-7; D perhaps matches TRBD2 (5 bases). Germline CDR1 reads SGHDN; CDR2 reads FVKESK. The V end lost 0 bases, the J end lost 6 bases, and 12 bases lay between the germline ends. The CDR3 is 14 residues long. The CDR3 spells CASSQESSAIEQYF. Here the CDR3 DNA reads TGTGCCAGCAGCCAAGAAAGTAGCGCCATCGAGCAGTACTTC. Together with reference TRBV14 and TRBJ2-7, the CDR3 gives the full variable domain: EAGVTQFPSHSVIEKGQTVTLRCDPISGHDNLYWYRRVMGKEIKFLLHFVKESKQDESGMPNNRFLAERTGGTYSTLKVQPAELEDSGVYFCASSQESSAIEQYFGPGTRLTVT.

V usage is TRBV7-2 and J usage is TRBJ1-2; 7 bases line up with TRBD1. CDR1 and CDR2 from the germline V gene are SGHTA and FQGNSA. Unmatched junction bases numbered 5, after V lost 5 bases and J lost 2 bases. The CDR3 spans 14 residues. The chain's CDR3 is CASSRDSGNYGYTF. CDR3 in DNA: TGTGCCAGCAGCCGGGACAGTGGAAACTATGGCTACACCTTC.

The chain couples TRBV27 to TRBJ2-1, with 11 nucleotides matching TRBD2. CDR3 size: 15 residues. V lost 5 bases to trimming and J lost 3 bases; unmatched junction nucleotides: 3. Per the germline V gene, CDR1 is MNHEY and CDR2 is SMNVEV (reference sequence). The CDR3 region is CASSRGLADYNEQFF. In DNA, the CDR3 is TGTGCCAGCAGTAGGGGACTAGCGGACTACAATGAGCAGTTCTTC.

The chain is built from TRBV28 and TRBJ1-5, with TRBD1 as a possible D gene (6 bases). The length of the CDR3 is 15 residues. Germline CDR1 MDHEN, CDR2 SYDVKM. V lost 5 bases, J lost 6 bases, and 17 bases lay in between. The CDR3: CASSLRGGIGQPQHF. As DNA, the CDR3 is TGTGCCAGCAGTCTCAGGGGAGGGATAGGTCAGCCCCAGCATTTT. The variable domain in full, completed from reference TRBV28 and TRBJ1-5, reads DVKVTQSSRYLVKRTGEKVFLECVQDMDHENMFWYRQDPGLGLRLIYFSYDVKMKEKGDIPEGYSVSREKKERFSLILESASTNQTSMYLCASSLRGGIGQPQHFGDGTRLSIL.

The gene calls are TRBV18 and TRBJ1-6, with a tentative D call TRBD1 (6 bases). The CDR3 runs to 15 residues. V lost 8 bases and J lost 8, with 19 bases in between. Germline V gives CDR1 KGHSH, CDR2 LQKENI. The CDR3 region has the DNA TGTGCCAGCACGTTGGGACACCTCCAAGATTCACCCCTCCACTTT. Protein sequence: CASTLGHLQDSPLHF.

The CDR3: CASSPSFSQGAATEAFF. The DNA of the CDR3 is TGTGCCAGCAGCCCAAGTTTTTCACAGGGGGCGGCCACTGAAGCTTTCTTT. The J gene is TRBJ1-1, the V gene TRBV7-9, with 9 nucleotides matching TRBD1. The V and J ends lost 5 bases and 4 bases, in that order; junction bases with no gene match: 14. The germline CDR1 and CDR2 sequences are SEHNR and FQNEAQ (reference sequence). CDR3 length equals 17 residues.

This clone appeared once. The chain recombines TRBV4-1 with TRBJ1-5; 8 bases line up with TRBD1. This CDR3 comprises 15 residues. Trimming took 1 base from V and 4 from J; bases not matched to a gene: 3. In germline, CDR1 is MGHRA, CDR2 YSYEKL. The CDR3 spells CASSQATGDNQPQHF. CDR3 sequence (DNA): TGCGCCAGCAGCCAAGCGACAGGGGATAATCAGCCCCAGCATTTT.

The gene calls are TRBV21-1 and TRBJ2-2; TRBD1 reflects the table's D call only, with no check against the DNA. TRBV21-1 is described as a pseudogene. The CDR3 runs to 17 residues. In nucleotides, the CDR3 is TGTGCCAGCAACCAACAGGAACAAATACCCTCCGCCGGGGAGCTGTTTTTT. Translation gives CASNQQEQIPSAGELFF.

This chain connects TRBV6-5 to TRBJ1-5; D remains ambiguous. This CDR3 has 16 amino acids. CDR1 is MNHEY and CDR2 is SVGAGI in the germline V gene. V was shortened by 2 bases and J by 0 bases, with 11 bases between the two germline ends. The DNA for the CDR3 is TGTGCCAGCAGTTACGGGCCTAAAGGTAGCAATCAGCCCCAGCATTTT. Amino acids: CASSYGPKGSNQPQHF.

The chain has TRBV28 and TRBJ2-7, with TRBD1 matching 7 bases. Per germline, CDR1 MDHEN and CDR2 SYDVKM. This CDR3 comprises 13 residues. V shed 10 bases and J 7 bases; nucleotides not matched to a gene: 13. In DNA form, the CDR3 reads TGTGCCACCTCACAGGGGTGGTCTCGAGAGCAGTACTTC. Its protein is CATSQGWSREQYF.

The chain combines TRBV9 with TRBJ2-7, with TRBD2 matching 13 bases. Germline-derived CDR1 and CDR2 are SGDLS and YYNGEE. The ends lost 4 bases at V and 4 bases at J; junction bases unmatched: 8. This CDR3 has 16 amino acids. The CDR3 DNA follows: TGTGCCAGCAGCCCGTCGACTAGCGGGGGGCCTTACGAGCAGTACTTC. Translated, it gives CASSPSTSGGPYEQYF.

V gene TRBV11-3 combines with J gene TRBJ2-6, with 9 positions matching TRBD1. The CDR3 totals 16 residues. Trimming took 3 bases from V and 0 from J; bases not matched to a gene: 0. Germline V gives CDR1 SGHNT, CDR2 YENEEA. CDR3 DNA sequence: TGTGCCAGCAGCTTGACAGGGGGCTCTGGGGCCAACGTCCTGACTTTC. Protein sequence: CASSLTGGSGANVLTF.

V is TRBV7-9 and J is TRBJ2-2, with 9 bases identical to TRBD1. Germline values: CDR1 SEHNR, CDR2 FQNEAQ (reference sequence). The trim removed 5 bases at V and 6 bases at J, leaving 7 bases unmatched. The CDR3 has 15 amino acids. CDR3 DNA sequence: TGTGCCAGCAGCGCGCAGGGGACAGGGCCCGGGGAGCTGTTTTTT. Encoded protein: CASSAQGTGPGELFF.

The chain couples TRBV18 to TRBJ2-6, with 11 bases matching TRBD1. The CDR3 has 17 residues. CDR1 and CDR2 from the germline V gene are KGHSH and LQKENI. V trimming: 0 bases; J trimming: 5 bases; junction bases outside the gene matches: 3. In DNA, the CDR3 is TGTGCCAGCTCACCACCGGGACAGGGGGTGCGGGCCAACGTCCTGACTTTC. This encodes CASSPPGQGVRANVLTF.

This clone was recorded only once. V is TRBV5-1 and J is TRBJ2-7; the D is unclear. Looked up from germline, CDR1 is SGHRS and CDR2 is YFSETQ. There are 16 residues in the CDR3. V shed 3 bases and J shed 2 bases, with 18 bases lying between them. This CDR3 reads CASSSLGDVATYEQYF. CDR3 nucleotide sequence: TGCGCCAGCAGCTCCCTGGGTGACGTAGCAACCTACGAGCAGTACTTC.

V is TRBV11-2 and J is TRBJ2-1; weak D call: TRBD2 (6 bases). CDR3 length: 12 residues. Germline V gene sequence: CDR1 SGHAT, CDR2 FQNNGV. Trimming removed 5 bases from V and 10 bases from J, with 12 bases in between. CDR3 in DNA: TGTGCCAGCAGCCCCGGGACTTGGGAGCAGTTCTTC. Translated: CASSPGTWEQFF.

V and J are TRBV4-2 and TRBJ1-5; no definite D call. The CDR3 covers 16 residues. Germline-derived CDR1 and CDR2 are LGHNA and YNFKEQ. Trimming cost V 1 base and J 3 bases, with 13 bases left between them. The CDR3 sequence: CASSQGSGSNNQPQHF. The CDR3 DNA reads TGTGCCAGCAGCCAAGGTTCGGGGTCTAACAATCAGCCCCAGCATTTT.

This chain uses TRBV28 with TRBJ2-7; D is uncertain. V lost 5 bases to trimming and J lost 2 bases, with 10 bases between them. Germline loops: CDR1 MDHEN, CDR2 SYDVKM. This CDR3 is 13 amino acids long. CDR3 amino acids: CASSTRPTYEQYF. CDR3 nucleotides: TGTGCCAGCAGTACTCGTCCGACCTACGAGCAGTACTTC.

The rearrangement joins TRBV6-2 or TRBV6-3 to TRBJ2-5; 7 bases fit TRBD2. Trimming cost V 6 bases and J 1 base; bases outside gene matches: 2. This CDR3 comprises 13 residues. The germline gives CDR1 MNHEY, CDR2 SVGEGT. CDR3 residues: CASRPSGQETQYF. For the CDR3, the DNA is TGTGCCAGCAGGCCTAGCGGCCAAGAGACCCAGTACTTC.